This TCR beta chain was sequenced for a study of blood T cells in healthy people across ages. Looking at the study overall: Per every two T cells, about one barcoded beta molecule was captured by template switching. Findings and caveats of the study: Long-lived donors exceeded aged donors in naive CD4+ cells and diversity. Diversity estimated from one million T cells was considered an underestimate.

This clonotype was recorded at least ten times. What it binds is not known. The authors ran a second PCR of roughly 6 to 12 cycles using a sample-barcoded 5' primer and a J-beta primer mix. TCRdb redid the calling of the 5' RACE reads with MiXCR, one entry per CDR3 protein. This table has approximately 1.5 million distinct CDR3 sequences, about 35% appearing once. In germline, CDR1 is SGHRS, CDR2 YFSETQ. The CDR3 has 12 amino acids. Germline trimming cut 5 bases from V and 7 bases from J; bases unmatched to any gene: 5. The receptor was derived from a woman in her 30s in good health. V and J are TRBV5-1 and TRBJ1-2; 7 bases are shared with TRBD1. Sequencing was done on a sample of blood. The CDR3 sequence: CASRGTVGGYTF. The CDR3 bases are TGCGCCAGCAGGGGGACAGTTGGTGGCTACACCTTC.